This TCR beta chain appears in the sequencing data of a study of early T cells in non-severe SARS-CoV-2 infection. Study-level information: Sequencing was performed on bulk RNA from unsorted whole blood, leaving chains unpaired. Findings and caveats of the study: Anti-spike CD8 responses were favored by VDJdb matching, which missed private and CD4 specificities.

The CDR3 has 15 residues. Germline V gene lookup returns CDR1 SGHTA and CDR2 FQGNSA. With 5 bases removed from V and 4 bases from J, the gap between germline ends came to 15 bases. Ten or more counts support this clonotype. The antigen remains unidentified. Individual cDNA molecules each received unique molecular identifiers attached to them. TCRdb re-analysed the 5' RACE reads in MiXCR, keeping a single row per CDR3 protein. Of 65,000 to 85,000 distinct CDR3 sequences in the sample, around 13% were seen once. The source is an adult who was a healthcare worker with PCR-confirmed SARS-CoV-2 infection or an uninfected control (not recorded which). The chain combines TRBV7-2 with TRBJ2-1; no firm D call. Sequencing input: whole blood. CDR3 sequence: CASSPLLGLYNEQFF. The CDR3 bases are TGTGCCAGCAGCCCCCTCCTCGGATTATACAATGAGCAGTTCTTC.